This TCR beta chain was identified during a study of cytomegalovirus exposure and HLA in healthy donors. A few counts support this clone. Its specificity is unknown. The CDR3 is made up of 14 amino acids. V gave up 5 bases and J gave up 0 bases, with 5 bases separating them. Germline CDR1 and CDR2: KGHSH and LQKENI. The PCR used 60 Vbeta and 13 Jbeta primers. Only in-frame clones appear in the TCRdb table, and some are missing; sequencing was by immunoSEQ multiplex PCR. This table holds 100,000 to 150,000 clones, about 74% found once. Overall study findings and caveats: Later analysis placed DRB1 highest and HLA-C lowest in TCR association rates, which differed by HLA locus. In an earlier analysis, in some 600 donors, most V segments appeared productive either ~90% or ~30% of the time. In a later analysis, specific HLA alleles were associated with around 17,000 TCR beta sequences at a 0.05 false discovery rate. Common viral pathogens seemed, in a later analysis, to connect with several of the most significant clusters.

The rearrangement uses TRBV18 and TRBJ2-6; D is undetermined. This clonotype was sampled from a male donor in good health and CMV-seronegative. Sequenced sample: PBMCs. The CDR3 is CASSASSGANVLTF. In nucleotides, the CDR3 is TGTGCCAGCTCAGCCAGCTCTGGGGCCAACGTCCTGACTTTC.